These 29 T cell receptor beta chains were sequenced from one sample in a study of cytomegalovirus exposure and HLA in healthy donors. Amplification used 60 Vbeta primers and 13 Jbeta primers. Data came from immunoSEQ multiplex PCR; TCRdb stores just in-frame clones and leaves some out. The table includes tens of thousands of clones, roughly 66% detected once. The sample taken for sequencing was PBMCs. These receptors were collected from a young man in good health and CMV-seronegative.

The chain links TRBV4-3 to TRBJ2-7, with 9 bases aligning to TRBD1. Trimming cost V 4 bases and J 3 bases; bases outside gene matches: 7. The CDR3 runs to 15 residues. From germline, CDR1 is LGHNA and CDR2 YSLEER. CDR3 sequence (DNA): TGCGCCAGCAGCCCGGACAGGGGCTCCTTCTACGAGCAGTACTTC. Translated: CASSPDRGSFYEQYF.

The CDR3 coding sequence is TGCGCCAGCAGCCTAGGGGACGGAGGGACAGATACGCAGTATTTT. Amino acids: CASSLGDGGTDTQYF. The chain combines TRBV4-1 with TRBJ2-3; TRBD2 is a possible D gene (6 bases). Trimming left V 4 bases short and J 3 bases short, with 14 bases between. The CDR3 consists of 15 residues. Germline CDR1 reads MGHRA; CDR2 reads YSYEKL.

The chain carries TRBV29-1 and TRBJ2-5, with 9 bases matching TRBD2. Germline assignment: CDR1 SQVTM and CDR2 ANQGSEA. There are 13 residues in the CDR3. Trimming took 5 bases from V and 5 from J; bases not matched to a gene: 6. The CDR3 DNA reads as TGCAGCGTTCGTTTAGCGGGAGTGGAGACCCAGTACTTC. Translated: CSVRLAGVETQYF.

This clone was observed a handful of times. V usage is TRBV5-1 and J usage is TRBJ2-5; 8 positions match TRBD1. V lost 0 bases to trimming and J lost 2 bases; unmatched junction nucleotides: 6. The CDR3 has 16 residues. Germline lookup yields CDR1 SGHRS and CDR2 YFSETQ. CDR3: CASSLGDRPFQETQYF. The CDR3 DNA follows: TGCGCCAGCAGCTTGGGGGACAGGCCTTTTCAAGAGACCCAGTACTTC.

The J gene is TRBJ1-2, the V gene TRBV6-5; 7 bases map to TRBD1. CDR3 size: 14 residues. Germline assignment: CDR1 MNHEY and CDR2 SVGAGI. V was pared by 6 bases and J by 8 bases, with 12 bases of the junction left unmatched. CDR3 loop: CASSLLRTGKGYTF. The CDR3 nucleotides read TGTGCCAGCAGCCTCCTGAGGACAGGAAAAGGCTACACCTTC.

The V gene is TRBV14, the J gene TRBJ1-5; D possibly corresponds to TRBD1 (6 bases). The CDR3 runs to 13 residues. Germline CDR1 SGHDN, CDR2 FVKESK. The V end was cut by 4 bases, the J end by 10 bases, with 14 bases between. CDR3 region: CASSPLPGEPQHF. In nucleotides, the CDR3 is TGTGCCAGCAGCCCCCTTCCAGGGGAACCCCAGCATTTT.

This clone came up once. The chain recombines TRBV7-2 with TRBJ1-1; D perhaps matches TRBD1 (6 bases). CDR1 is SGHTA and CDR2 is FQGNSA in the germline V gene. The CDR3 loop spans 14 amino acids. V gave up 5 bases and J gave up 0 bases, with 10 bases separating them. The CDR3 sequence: CASSRQAMNTEAFF. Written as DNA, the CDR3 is TGTGCCAGCAGCCGACAGGCAATGAACACTGAAGCTTTCTTT.

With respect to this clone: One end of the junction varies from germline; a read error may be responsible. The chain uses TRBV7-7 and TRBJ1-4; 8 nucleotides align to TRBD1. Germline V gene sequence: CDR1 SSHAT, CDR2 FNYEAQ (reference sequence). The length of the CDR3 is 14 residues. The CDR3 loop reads CASSPDRVSEKLFF. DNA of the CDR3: TGTGCTAGCAGCCCGGACAGGGTCAGTGAAAAACTGTTTTTT.

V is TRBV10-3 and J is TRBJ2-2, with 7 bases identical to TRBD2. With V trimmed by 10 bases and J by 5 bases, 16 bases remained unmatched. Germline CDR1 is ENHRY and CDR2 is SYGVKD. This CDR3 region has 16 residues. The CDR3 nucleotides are TGTGCCACCTGGAGAGTAGTGCGGGGAGGGACCGGGGAGCTGTTTTTT. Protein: CATWRVVRGGTGELFF.

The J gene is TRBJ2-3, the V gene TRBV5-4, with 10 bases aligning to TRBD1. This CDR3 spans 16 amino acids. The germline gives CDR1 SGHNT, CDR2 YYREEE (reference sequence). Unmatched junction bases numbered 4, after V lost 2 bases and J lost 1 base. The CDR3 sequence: CASSLIGTGGTDTQYF. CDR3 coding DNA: TGTGCCAGCAGCTTAATTGGGACAGGGGGCACAGATACGCAGTATTTT.

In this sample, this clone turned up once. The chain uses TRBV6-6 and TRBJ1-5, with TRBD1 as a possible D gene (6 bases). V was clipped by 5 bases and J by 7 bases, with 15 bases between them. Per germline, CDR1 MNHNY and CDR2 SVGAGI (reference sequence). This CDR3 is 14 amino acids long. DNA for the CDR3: TGTGCCAGCAGTGGCCAAAACAGGGTCCAGCCCCAGCATTTT. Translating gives CASSGQNRVQPQHF.

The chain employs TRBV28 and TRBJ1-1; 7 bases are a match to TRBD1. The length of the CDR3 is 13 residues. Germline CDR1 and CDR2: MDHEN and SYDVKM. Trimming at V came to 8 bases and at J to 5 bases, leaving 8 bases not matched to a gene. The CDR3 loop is CASGGGPETEAFF. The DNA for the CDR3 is TGTGCCAGCGGAGGGGGCCCGGAGACTGAAGCTTTCTTT.

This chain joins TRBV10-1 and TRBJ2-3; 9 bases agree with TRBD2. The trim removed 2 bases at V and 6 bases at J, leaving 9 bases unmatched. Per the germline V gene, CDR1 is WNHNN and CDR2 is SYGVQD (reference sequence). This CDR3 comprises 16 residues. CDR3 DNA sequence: TGCGCCAGCAGTGAGCTCCAAGCGGGAGGCTACGATACGCAGTATTTT. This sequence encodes CASSELQAGGYDTQYF.

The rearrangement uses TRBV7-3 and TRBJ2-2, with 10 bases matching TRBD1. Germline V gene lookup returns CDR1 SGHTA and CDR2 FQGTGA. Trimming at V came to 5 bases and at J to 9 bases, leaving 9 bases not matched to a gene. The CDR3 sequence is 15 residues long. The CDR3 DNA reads TGTGCCAGCAGCCTCGGGACAGGGGCGCGCAGGGAGCTGTTTTTT. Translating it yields CASSLGTGARRELFF. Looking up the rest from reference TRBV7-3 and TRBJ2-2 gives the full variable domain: GAGVSQTPSNKVTEKGKYVELRCDPISGHTALYWYRQSLGQGPEFLIYFQGTGAADDSGLPNDRFFAVRPEGSVSTLKIQRTERGDSAVYLCASSLGTGARRELFFGEGSRLTVL.

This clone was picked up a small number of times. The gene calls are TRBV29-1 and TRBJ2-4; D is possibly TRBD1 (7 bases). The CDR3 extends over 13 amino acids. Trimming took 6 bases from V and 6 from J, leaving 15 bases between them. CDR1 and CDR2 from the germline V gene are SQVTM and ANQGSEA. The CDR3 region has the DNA TGCAGCGTGGTCGGGACAGCGGGAAACATTCAGTACTTC. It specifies CSVVGTAGNIQYF.

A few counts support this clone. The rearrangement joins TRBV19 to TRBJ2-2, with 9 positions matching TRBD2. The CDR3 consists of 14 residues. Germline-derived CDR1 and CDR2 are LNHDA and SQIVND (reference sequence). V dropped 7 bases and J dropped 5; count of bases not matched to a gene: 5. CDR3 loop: CASTRSGGTGELFF. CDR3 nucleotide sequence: TGTGCCAGTACGAGGAGCGGGGGGACCGGGGAGCTGTTTTTT. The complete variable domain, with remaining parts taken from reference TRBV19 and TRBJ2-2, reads DGGITQSPKYLFRKEGQNVTLSCEQNLNHDAMYWYRQDPGQGLRLIYYSQIVNDFQKGDIAEGYSVSREKKESFPLTVTSAQKNPTAFYLCASTRSGGTGELFFGEGSRLTVL.

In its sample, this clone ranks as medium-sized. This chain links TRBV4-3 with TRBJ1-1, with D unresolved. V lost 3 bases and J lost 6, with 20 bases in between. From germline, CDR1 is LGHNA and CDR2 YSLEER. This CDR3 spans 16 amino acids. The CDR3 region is CASSQEPLRGTPEAFF. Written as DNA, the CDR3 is TGCGCCAGCAGCCAGGAACCCCTACGGGGTACACCTGAAGCTTTCTTT.

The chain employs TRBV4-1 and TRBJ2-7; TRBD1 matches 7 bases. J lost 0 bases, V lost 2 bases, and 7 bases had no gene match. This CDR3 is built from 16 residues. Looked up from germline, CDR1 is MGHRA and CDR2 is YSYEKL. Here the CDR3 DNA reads TGCGCCAGCAGCCAACGAGGGGGCCGGGGCTCCTACGAGCAGTACTTC. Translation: CASSQRGGRGSYEQYF.

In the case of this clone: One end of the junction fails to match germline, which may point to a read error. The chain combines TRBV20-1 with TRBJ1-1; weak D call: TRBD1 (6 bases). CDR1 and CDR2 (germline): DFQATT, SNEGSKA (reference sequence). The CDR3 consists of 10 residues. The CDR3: CSARGAEAFF. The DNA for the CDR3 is TGCAGTGCTAGGGGGGCTGAAGCTTTCTTC.

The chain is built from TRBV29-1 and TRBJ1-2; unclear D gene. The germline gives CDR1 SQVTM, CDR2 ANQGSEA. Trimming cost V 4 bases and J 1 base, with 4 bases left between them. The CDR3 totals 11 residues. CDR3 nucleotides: TGCAGCGTTGGAGTTAACTATGGCTACACCTTC. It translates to CSVGVNYGYTF.

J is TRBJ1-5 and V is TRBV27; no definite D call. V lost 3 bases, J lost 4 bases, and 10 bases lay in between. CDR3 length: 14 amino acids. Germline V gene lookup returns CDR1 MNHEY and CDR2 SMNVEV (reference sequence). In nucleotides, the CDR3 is TGTGCCAGCAGTTTGATTAGAGGGAATCAGCCCCAGCATTTT. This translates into CASSLIRGNQPQHF.

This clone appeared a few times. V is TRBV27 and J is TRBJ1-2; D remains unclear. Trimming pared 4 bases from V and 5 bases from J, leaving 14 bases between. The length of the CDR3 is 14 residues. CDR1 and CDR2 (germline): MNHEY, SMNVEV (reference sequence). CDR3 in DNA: TGTGCCAGCAGTTCCCCCCTAGGCGGTTATGGCTACACCTTC. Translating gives CASSSPLGGYGYTF.

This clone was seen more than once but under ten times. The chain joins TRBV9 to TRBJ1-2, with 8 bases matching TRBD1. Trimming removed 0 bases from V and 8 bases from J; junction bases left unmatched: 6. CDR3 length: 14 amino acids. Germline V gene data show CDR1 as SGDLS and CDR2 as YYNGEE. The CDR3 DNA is TGTGCCAGCAGCGTAGAGGGGACAGGAGGAGGCTACACCTTC. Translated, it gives CASSVEGTGGGYTF.

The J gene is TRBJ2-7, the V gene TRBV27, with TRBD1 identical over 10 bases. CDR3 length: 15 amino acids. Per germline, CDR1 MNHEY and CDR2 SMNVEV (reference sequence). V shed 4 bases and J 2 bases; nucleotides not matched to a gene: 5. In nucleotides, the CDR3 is TGTGCCAGCAGTTCGCCCGGACAGGGGGCCTACGAGCAGTACTTC. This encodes CASSSPGQGAYEQYF.

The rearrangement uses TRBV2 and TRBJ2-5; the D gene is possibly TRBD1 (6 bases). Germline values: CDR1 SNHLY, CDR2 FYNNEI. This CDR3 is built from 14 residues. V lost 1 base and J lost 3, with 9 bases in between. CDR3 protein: CASSEEPGEETQYF. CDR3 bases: TGTGCCAGCAGTGAAGAACCAGGGGAAGAGACCCAGTACTTC.

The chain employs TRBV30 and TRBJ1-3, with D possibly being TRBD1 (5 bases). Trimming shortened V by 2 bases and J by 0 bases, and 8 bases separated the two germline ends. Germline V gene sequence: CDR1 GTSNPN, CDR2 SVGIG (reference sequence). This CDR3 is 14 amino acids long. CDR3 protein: CAWSPGGSGNTIYF. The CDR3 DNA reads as TGTGCCTGGAGTCCGGGGGGCTCTGGAAACACCATATATTTT.

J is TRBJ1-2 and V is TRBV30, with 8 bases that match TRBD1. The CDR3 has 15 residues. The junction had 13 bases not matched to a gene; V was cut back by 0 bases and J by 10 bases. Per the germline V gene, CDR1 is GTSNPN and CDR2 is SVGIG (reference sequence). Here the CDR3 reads CAWSVGGVGQGSYTF. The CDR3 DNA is TGTGCCTGGAGTGTAGGGGGAGTCGGACAGGGTTCCTACACCTTC.

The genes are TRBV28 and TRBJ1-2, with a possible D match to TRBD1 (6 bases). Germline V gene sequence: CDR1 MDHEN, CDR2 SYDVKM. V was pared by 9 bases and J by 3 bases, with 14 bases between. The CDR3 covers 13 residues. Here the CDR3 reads CASGEGGDYGYTF. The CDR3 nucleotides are TGTGCCAGTGGGGAGGGGGGAGACTATGGCTACACCTTC.

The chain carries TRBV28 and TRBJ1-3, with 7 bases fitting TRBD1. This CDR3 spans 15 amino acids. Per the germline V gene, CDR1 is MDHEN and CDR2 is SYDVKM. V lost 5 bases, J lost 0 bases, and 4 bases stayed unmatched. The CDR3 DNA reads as TGTGCCAGCAGTCGGACAGGAACCTCTGGAAACACCATATATTTT. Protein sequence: CASSRTGTSGNTIYF.